This TCR beta chain was observed in a study of blood T cells in healthy people across ages. Findings and limits, study-wide: Shifts in expanded clonotypes may have been confounded by donor CMV status, which was unknown.

Remarks on this clonotype: Its cognate antigen is unknown.

Using a J-beta primer mix together with a sample-barcoded 5' primer, a second PCR was run for about 7 to 12 cycles. TCRdb processed the 5' RACE reads anew with MiXCR; each CDR3 protein has one entry. Of roughly 1,300,000 distinct CDR3 sequences listed, approximately 63% are singletons. The length of the CDR3 is 14 residues. CDR1 is LGHNA and CDR2 is YNFKEQ in the germline V gene. The germline V and J ends were trimmed by 3 bases and 6 bases, with 14 bases remaining between them. The total RNA that was extracted per sample amounted to at least 6 micrograms. This sequence originates from a man aged 18 to 29 in good health. The rearrangement uses TRBV4-2 and TRBJ1-1; a possible D gene is TRBD1 (5 bases). The source material was blood. The CDR3 coding sequence is TGTGCCAGCAGCCACCAGGGAGCGTTGGCTGAAGCTTTCTTT. Translation: CASSHQGALAEAFF.